Sequencing of this T cell receptor beta chain was carried out in a study of CD8+ T cells in alopecia areata. Extraction of RNA preceded its reverse transcription into cDNA, which served as the sequencing template. The assay was immunoSEQ multiplex PCR, and TCRdb's table has in-frame clones only and misses some. The table includes 200,000 to 250,000 clones, roughly two fifths detected once. Described treatment: oral pan-JAK inhibitor, 5-10 mg twice daily. The CDR3 consists of 15 residues. Trimming shortened V by 0 bases and J by 0 bases, and 8 bases separated the two germline ends. CDR1 and CDR2 (germline): MNHEY, SVGAGI.

Here the sequenced sample was CD4+ T cells sorted from blood, taken at approximately week 30, from a patient treated with tofacitinib. The rearrangement joins TRBV6-5 to TRBJ1-1, with TRBD1 as a possible D gene (5 bases). The sequence derives from a human donor with alopecia areata. The CDR3 loop is CASSYSGHLNTEAFF. In nucleotides, the CDR3 is TGTGCCAGCAGTTACTCCGGACACCTGAACACTGAAGCTTTCTTT.